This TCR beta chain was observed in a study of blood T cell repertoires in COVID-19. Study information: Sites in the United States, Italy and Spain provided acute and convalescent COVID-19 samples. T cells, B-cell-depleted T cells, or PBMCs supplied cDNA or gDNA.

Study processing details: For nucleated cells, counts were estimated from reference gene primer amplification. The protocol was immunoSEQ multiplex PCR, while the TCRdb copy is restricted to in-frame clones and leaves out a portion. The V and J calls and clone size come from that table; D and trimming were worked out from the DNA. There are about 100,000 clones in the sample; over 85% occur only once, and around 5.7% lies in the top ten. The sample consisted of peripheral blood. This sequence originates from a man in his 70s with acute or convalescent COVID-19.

The CDR3 reads CATSATSSYNEQFF. The CDR3 DNA follows: TGTGCCACCAGCGCCACTAGCTCCTACAATGAGCAGTTCTTC. J is TRBJ2-1 and V is TRBV15; tentative D call: TRBD2 (5 bases). The CDR3 runs 14 residues. The germline V gene has CDR1 LNHNV and CDR2 YYDKDF (reference sequence). V was cut by 5 bases and J by 0 bases, with 8 bases left in between.